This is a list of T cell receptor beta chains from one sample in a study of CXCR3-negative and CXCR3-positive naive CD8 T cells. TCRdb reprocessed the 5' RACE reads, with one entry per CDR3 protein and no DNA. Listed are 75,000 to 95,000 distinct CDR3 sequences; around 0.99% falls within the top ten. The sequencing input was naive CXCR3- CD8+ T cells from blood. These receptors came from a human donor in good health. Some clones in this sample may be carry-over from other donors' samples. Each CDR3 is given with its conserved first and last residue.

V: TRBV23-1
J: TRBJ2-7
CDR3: CASSQSEDYEQYF

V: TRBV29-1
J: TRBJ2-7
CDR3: CSVGGPSSYEQYF

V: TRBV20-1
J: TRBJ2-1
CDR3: CSARDNRKYYNEQFF

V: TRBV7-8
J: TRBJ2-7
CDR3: CASSLGTQGGPYEQYF

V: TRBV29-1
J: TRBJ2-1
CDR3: CSVGGGRERFDEQFF

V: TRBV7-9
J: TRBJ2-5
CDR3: CASSSKWTSVMETQYF

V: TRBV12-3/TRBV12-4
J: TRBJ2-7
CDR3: CASRNLSSSYEQYF

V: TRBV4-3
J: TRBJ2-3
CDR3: CASSQLAGGGADTQYF

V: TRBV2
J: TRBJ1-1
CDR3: CASSDYQGQNTEAFF

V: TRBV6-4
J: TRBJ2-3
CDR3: CASSTDPGSTDTQYF

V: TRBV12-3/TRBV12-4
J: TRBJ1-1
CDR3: CASSFGDSAEAFF

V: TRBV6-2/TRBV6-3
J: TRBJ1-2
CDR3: CASRPENHYGYTF

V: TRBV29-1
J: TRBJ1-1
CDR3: CSVTLNTEAFF

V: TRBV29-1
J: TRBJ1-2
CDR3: CSAGTNYGYTF

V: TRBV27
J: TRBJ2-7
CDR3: CASSYRTSTYEQYF

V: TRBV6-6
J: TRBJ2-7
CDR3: CASSNGPYEQYF

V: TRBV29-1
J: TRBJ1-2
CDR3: CSVEDNRASYGYTF

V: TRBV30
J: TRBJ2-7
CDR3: CAWKKGQGSPEQYF

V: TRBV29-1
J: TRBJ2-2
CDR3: CSVVGGNTGELFF

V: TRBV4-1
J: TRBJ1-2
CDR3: CASSAEGGIGNYGYTF

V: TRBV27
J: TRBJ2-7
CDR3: CASSLKWVNEQYF

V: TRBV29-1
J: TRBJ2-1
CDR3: CSVSGTGYNEQFF

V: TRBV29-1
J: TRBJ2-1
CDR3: CSVGGYNGVDEQFF

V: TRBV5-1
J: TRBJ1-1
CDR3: CASTPPHSPTEAFF

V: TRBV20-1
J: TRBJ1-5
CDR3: CSAFETGGLSNQPQHF

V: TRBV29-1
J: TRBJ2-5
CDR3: CSVGQANGGGQYF

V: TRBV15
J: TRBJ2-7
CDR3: CATSVRVGEPYEQYF

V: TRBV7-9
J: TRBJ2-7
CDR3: CASSPGGGEKQYF

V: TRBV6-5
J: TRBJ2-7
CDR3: CASRPPDGTGDYEQYF

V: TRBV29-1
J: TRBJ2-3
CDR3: CSVEDLPWTESSTDTQYF

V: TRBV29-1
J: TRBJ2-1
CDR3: CSVEDWTGPYNEQFF

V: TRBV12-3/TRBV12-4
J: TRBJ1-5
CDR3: CASSFGWGSNQPQHF

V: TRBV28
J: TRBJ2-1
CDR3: CASGPGSGGLYNEQFF

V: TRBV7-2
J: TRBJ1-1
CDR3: CASSSPWDGDEAFF

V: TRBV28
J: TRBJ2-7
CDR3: CASSLGVTYEQYF

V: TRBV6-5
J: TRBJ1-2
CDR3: CASSYGIGNYGYTF

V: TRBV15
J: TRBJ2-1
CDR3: CDTSRDQGAVNEQFF

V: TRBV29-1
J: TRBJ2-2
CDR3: CSVEEENTGELFF

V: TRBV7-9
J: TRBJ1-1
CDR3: CASSLVQGGLNTEAFF

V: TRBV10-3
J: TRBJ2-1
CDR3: CAISHVGLAGGVVANNEQFF

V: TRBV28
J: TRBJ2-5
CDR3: CASSRGLAGQETQYF

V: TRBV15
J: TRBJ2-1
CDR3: CATSRDREANNEQFF

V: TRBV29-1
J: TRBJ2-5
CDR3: CSVDWDRVPAQYF

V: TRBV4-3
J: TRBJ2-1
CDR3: CASSQDLGGDYNEQFF

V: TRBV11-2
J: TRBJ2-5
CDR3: CASSLGRLGYQETQYF

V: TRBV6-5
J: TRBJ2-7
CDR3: CASSAGLAVIYEQYF

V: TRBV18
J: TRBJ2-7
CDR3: CASSDRDSSYEQYF

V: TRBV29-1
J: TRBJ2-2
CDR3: CSVPTSGELFF

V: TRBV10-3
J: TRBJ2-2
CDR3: CAIRQDDTGELFF

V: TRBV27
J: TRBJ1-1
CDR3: CASRPGALNTEAFF